The rows below give T cell receptor beta chains drawn from one sample of a study of control samples from healthy donors and cancer patients. Assay used: immunoSEQ multiplex PCR; TCRdb lists only in-frame clones, some missing. Of some 130,000 clones listed, 90% are singletons. The material sequenced was blood. Source of these receptors: a man between 18 and 35 years old in good health. The CDR3 runs from the conserved cysteine through the conserved F or W. A D gene is named only where the DNA matches it firmly. Not all rows give a size; the values are once, few, many and, for expanded clones, a class.

TGCAGCGTTGAAGATCGGGGGGAGCACTATGGCTACACCTTC	CSVEDRGEHYGYTF	-	-	TRBJ1-2	TRBV29-1
TGTGCCAGTAGCCCATCTCAGGGGAGGGGGCGAGACACTGAAGCTTTCTTT	CASSPSQGRGRDTEAFF	TRBD1	-	TRBJ1-1	TRBV19
TGCGCCAGCAGCCTCATCGGAGGGCGTGGGGGAGGTACTGAAGCTTTCTTT	CASSLIGGRGGGTEAFF	-	-	TRBJ1-1	TRBV4-1
TGTGCCAGCAGAGACAGCAGCTCCTACGAGCAGTACTTC	CASRDSSSYEQYF	-	-	TRBJ2-7	TRBV6-5
TGTGCCAGCAGTTCCCCCGGGACAGTTTCACCCCTCCACTTT	CASSSPGTVSPLHF	TRBD1	-	TRBJ1-6	TRBV28
TGCAGCGTTGAATTCCGACCCGGACTAGCGGGAGTACGTTCTTACAATGAGCAGTTCTTC	CSVEFRPGLAGVRSYNEQFF	TRBD2	-	TRBJ2-1	TRBV29-1
TGTGCCAGTAGTCCGGGACGGCAAGAGACCCAGTACTTC	CASSPGRQETQYF	-	-	TRBJ2-5	TRBV19
TGTGCCAGCACCTTGGTAGGGGCGAACACCGGGGAGCTGTTTTTT	CASTLVGANTGELFF	-	-	TRBJ2-2	TRBV27
TGTGCCAGCAGCCAGCGGACAGTCGATCAGCCCCAGCATTTT	CASSQRTVDQPQHF	-	-	TRBJ1-5	TRBV6-2/TRBV6-3
TGTGCCAGCAGTTACTCCGGGGCCTACCCTTACAATGAGCAGTTCTTC	CASSYSGAYPYNEQFF	-	-	TRBJ2-1	TRBV6-5
TGTGCCAGCAGCCAAGAACGTCGGGGTAGGGCCCAGTACTTC	CASSQERRGRAQYF	-	-	TRBJ2-5	TRBV3-1/TRBV3-2
TGTGCCAGCAGCGTAGGGGGGCAGGGAGGAGGTTATGAAAAACTGTTTTTT	CASSVGGQGGGYEKLFF	-	-	TRBJ1-4	TRBV9
TGTGCCAGCAGCTTAGGTAGTACTAGCGCGGAGACCCAGTACTTC	CASSLGSTSAETQYF	TRBD2	-	TRBJ2-5	TRBV7-2
TGTGCCACCCTAGACCCCCCGGGGATTGGAGATACGCAGTATTTT	CATLDPPGIGDTQYF	-	-	TRBJ2-3	TRBV6-5
TGTGCCAGCAGCTCGCTTGTGGGGGGGCTTTCCTACGAGCAGTACTTC	CASSSLVGGLSYEQYF	-	-	TRBJ2-7	TRBV11-1
TGTGCCAGCAGCCCCCCGGGGTCGGGGGGTCAGTTCTTC	CASSPPGSGGQFF	TRBD2	-	TRBJ2-1	TRBV3-1/TRBV3-2
TGTGCCAGCAGCCAATTGGGAGGGAGGAAAGAAAAACTGTTTTTT	CASSQLGGRKEKLFF	-	-	TRBJ1-4	TRBV7-9
TGTGCCAGCAGCTTAGGGCAGGGTAAGGACGAGCAGTACTTC	CASSLGQGKDEQYF	-	once	TRBJ2-7	TRBV7-9
TGTGCCAGCAGAAGTGCCCCCGGGATAGAAGCTTTCTTT	CASRSAPGIEAFF	-	-	TRBJ1-1	TRBV27
TGTGCCAGCAGCCCTCTGGGACTCATGAACACTGAAGCTTTCTTT	CASSPLGLMNTEAFF	-	-	TRBJ1-1	TRBV28